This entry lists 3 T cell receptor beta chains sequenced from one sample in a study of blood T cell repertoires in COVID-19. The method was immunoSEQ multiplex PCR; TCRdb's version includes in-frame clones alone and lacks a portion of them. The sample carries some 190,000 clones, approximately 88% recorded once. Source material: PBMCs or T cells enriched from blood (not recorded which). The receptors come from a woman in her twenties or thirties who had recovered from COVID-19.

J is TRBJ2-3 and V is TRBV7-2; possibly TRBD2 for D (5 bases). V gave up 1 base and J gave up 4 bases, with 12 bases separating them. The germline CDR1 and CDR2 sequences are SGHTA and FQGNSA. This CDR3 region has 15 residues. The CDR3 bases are TGTGCCAGCAGCTTAGGGCCTGGGCGGGCAGATACGCAGTATTTT. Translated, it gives CASSLGPGRADTQYF.

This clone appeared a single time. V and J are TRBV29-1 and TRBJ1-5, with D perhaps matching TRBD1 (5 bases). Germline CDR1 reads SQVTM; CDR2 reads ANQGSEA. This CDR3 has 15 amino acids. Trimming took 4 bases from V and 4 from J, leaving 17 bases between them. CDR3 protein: CSVAEGWLGNQPQHF. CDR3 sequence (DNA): TGCAGCGTTGCGGAGGGGTGGTTAGGAAATCAGCCCCAGCATTTT. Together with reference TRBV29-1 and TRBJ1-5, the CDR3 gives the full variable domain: SAVISQKPSRDICQRGTSLTIQCQVDSQVTMMFWYRQQPGQSLTLIATANQGSEATYESGFVIDKFPISRPNLTFSTLTVSNMSPEDSSIYLCSVAEGWLGNQPQHFGDGTRLSIL.

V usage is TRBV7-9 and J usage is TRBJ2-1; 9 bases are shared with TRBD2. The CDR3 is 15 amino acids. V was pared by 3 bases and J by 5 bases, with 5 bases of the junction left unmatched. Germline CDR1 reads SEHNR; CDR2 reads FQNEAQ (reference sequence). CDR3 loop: CASSFRLAADNEQFF. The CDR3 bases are TGTGCCAGCAGCTTCCGACTAGCGGCAGACAATGAGCAGTTCTTC. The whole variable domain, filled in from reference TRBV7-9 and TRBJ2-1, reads DTGVSQNPRHKITKRGQNVTFRCDPISEHNRLYWYRQTLGQGPEFLTYFQNEAQLEKSRLLSDRFSAERPKGSFSTLEIQRTEQGDSAMYLCASSFRLAADNEQFFGPGTRLTVL.